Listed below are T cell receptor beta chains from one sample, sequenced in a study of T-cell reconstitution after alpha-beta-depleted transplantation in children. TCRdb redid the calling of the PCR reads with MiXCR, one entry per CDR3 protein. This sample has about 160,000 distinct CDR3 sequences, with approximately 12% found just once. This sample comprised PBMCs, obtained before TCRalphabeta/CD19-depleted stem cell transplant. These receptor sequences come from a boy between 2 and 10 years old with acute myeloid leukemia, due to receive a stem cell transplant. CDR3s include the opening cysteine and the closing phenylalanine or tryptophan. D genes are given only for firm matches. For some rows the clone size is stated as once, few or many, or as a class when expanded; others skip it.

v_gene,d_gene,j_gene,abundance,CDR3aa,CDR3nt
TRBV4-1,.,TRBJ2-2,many,CASSDAKGRANTGELFF,TGCGCCAGCAGCGATGCGAAGGGCAGGGCGAACACCGGGGAGCTGTTTTTT
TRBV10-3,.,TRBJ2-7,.,CAISETTSYLDQYF,TGTGCCATCAGTGAAACCACTAGCTACCTAGACCAGTACTTC
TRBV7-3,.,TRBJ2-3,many,CASSLTSSGADTQYF,TGTGCCAGCAGCTTAACGTCATCCGGGGCAGATACGCAGTATTTT
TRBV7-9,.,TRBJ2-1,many,CASSNNGLINEQFF,TGTGCCAGCAGCAACAACGGTCTGATCAATGAGCAGTTCTTC
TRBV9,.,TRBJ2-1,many,CASSVGLGNEQFF,TGTGCCAGCAGCGTAGGGCTGGGCAATGAGCAGTTCTTC
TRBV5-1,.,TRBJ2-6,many,CASNVDSGANVLTF,TGCGCCAGCAACGTAGACTCTGGGGCCAACGTCCTGACTTTC
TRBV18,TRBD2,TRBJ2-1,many,CASSPTSGMSYNEQFF,TGTGCCAGCTCACCCACTAGCGGTATGTCCTACAATGAGCAGTTCTTC
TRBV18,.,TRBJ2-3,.,CASSPPSRYIEDTQYF,TGTGCCAGCTCACCACCGTCCCGCTATATAGAGGATACGCAGTATTTT
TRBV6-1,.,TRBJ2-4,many,CASSRQSRAKNIQYF,TGTGCCAGCAGTCGACAGAGTAGGGCCAAAAACATTCAGTACTTC
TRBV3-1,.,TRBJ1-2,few,CASSHGHGYTF,TGTGCCAGCAGCCATGGTCATGGCTACACCTTC
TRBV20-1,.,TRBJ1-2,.,CCARDRVGVPNNYGYTF,TGCTGCGCTAGAGATCGGGTAGGGGTCCCTAATAACTATGGCTACACCTTC
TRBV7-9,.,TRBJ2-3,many,CASSSRSRQDTQYF,TGTGCCAGCAGCTCGAGGTCCCGGCAAGATACGCAGTATTTT
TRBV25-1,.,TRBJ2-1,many,CASSEFKRQALYNEQFF,TGTGCCAGCAGTGAATTTAAGAGGCAGGCACTCTACAATGAGCAGTTCTTC
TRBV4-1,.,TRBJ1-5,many,CASSQEDENQPQHF,TGCGCCAGCAGCCAAGAGGACGAGAATCAGCCCCAGCATTTT
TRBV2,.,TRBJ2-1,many,CASSEGGLYNEQFF,TGTGCCAGCAGTGAAGGGGGCCTTTACAATGAGCAGTTCTTC